The sequence of this T cell receptor beta chain was determined in a study of PD-1 blockade in classical Hodgkin lymphoma. Time point reported: newly diagnosed, previously untreated cHL patient sample. Broader study findings: Possible causes of repertoire differences, disease activity or prior therapy, remain undefined.

On this clone: The target antigen is unknown.

Measured with immunoSEQ multiplex PCR; TCRdb has only the in-frame clones, and not every one. The sample gives roughly 70,000 clones, over 90% of which show up once; 2% to 3% is in the top ten. The receptor was isolated from a human donor with classical Hodgkin lymphoma. The sequencing sample was made of peripheral blood mononuclear cells (PBMCs).

The CDR3 bases are TGTGCCAGCAGTAAACTAGCGGGATTTGAGTTCTTC. Translated, it gives CASSKLAGFEFF. The chain links TRBV27 to TRBJ2-1; the match to TRBD2 covers 10 bases. The J segment lost 14 bases and the V segment lost 5 bases, leaving 6 bases of the junction unmatched. Looked up from germline, CDR1 is MNHEY and CDR2 is SMNVEV (reference sequence). This CDR3 is built from 12 residues.